Here is one TCR beta chain with its context. The CDR3 sequence is 16 residues long. The V end was cut by 4 bases, the J end by 1 base, with 17 bases between. Germline V gives CDR1 SGHNT, CDR2 YYREEE (reference sequence). A multiplex PCR was run with 60 Vbeta primers and 13 Jbeta primers. Sequencing was performed with immunoSEQ multiplex PCR; in TCRdb, only in-frame clones are kept and a portion is missing. This table lists around 130,000 clones. The data derive from a study of cytomegalovirus exposure and HLA in healthy donors. Sample: PBMCs. The chain uses TRBV5-4 and TRBJ2-5; D remains unclear. The clonotype comes from a woman in her fifties or sixties in good health and CMV-seronegative. CDR3 sequence reads: CASSPLPTALQETQYF. Here the CDR3 DNA reads TGTGCCAGCAGCCCATTACCTACAGCCCTCCAAGAGACCCAGTACTTC. The full variable domain, rest sourced from reference TRBV5-4 and TRBJ2-5, is ETGVTQSPTHLIKTRGQQVTLRCSSQSGHNTVSWYQQALGQGPQFIFQYYREEENGRGNFPPRFSGLQFPNYSSELNVNALELDDSALYLCASSPLPTALQETQYFGPGTRLLVL.